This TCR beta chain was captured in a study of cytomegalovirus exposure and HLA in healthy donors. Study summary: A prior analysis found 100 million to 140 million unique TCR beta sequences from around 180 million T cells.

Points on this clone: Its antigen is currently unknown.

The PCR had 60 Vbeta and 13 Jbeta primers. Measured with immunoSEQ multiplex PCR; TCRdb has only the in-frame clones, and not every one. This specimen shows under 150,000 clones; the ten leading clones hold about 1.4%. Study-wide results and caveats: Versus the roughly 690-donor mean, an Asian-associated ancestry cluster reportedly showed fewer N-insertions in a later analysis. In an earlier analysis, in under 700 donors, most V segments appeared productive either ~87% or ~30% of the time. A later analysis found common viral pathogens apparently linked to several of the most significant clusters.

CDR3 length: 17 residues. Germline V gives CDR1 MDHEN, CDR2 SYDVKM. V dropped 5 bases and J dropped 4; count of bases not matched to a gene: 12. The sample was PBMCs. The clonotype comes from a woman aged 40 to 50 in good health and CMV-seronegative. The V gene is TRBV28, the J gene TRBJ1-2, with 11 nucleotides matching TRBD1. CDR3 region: CASSLRGQGGGSYGYTF. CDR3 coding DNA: TGTGCCAGCAGTCTCAGGGGACAGGGGGGCGGGAGCTATGGCTACACCTTC.